This T cell receptor (beta chain) is from a study of blood T cell repertoires in COVID-19. Study-wide background: Italy, Spain and the United States were the sources of the convalescent and acute COVID-19 samples. Nucleic acid was either cDNA or gDNA, and it came from T cells, B-cell-depleted T cells, or PBMCs.

Generated by immunoSEQ multiplex PCR, the TCRdb table keeps only in-frame clones and is missing some. Seen here are 200,000 to 250,000 clones, under 90% observed once, and the top ten hold 4% to 6%. In this sample, this clone turned up many times. The CDR3 is made up of 14 amino acids. V dropped 2 bases and J dropped 4 bases, with 12 bases sitting between them. CDR1 and CDR2 (germline): SEHNR, FQNEAQ (reference sequence). The TCR sequence derives from an older woman who had recovered from COVID-19. Sequenced material: peripheral blood. The chain links TRBV7-9 to TRBJ2-7; D is undetermined. In nucleotides, the CDR3 is TGTGCCAGCAGCTTATCGCGACACGTATACGAGCAGTACTTC. Its translation: CASSLSRHVYEQYF.